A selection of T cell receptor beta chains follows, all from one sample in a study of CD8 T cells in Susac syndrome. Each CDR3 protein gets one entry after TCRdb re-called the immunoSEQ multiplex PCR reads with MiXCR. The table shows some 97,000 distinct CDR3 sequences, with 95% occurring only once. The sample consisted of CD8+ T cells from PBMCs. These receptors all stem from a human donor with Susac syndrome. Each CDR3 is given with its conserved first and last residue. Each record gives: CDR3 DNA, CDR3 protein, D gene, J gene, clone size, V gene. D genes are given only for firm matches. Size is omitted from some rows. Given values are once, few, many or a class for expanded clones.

TGTGCCAGCAGACCTTCTTTAGCGGGGGGAACCTACGAGCAGTACTTC CASRPSLAGGTYEQYF TRBD2 TRBJ2-7 once TRBV6-6
TGTGCCAGCAGCCCCTCCGAGGGTTACCCTGGGGCCAACGTCCTGACTTTC CASSPSEGYPGANVLTF . TRBJ2-6 . TRBV7-9
TGCGCCAGCAGCCAGGGGGACAATGAGCAGTTCTTC CASSQGDNEQFF TRBD1 TRBJ2-1 . TRBV5-1
TGTGCCAGCAGCCAAGCGCAGTGGAATTCACCCCTCCACTTT CASSQAQWNSPLHF . TRBJ1-6 . TRBV3-1
TGCGCCAGCAGCTTGGAGGGACAGGCTCTTTCTGGCGAGCAGTACTTC CASSLEGQALSGEQYF TRBD1 TRBJ2-7 . TRBV5-1
TGCGCCAGCAGCCAACAGCGGGAGCGTCCCTACAATGAGCAGTTCTTC CASSQQRERPYNEQFF TRBD2 TRBJ2-1 . TRBV4-1
TGCAGCGCCCGGGGTCGTCCGGGACAGGGCTCTGAAGCTTTCTTT CSARGRPGQGSEAFF TRBD1 TRBJ1-1 . TRBV29-1
TGCGCCAGCAGCTTGAGGGAGTTGCGCTACAATGAGCAGTTCTTC CASSLRELRYNEQFF . TRBJ2-1 . TRBV5-1
TGCAGTGCCCCCGACCGGACAGGAAGCTCCTACGAGCAGTACTTC CSAPDRTGSSYEQYF TRBD1 TRBJ2-7 . TRBV20-1
TGCAGCGTTGGAGACGGCACTGAAGCTTTCTTT CSVGDGTEAFF . TRBJ1-1 few TRBV29-1
TGCGCCAGCAGCTGGGACAGAAACTATGGCTACACCTTC CASSWDRNYGYTF TRBD1 TRBJ1-2 . TRBV5-1
TGTGCCACCTCGGGACACAAAGGGCGGGAGACCCAGTACTTC CATSGHKGRETQYF . TRBJ2-5 . TRBV28
TGCAGTGCTAGCCGTCCGACAGGGCGTCTCACAGATACGCAGTATTTT CSASRPTGRLTDTQYF TRBD1 TRBJ2-3 . TRBV20-1
TGTGCCAACTCGGGCTGGGGAACGTCTGAAGCTTTCTTT CANSGWGTSEAFF . TRBJ1-1 few TRBV2
TGTGCCAGCAGCTCCTCCTCCCACACAGGGTATGCTTTCTTT CASSSSSHTGYAFF . TRBJ1-1 . TRBV7-3
TGCAGTTCCCCGGTCCTGGCGGGGGGGCCCCATGAGCAGTTCTTC CSSPVLAGGPHEQFF TRBD2 TRBJ2-1 . TRBV20-1
TGTGCCAGCAGAGGGGCGGTCCAAGAGACCCAGTACTTC CASRGAVQETQYF . TRBJ2-5 . TRBV6-5
TGTGCCAGCAGCCCGAGGGGGACAGAGAATCAGCCCCAGCATTTT CASSPRGTENQPQHF TRBD1 TRBJ1-5 . TRBV3-1
TGTGCTACCAGGGACGAACCAAGGGATACGCAGTATTTT CATRDEPRDTQYF . TRBJ2-3 . TRBV15
TGCAGCGTTGAAGATGGGTCAGGGGGGGAGGCGAACACTGAAGCTTTCTTT CSVEDGSGGEANTEAFF TRBD1 TRBJ1-1 . TRBV29-1
TGCAGCGGGTTCATCACCGGGGGCGGCTTAGGGGAGACCCAGTACTTC CSGFITGGGLGETQYF . TRBJ2-5 . TRBV29-1
TGTGCCAGCAGTTACTCGAATTACGAGCAGTACTTC CASSYSNYEQYF . TRBJ2-7 . TRBV6-2/TRBV6-3
TGTGCCAGCAGCGTAGTAAGCGGGAGCAATGAGCAGTTCTTC CASSVVSGSNEQFF TRBD2 TRBJ2-1 . TRBV9
TGCAGTGCTAGGGAGGGCAGTAACTATGGCTACACCTTC CSAREGSNYGYTF . TRBJ1-2 . TRBV20-1
TGCAGTGCTAGCGAGGGGCGGGACAGGGATGAGCAGTTCTTC CSASEGRDRDEQFF TRBD1 TRBJ2-1 . TRBV20-1
TGTGCCAGCAGCTTGGACTCGGGGAATTACAATGAGCAGTTCTTC CASSLDSGNYNEQFF . TRBJ2-1 . TRBV5-4
TGCGCCAGCAGCTTGGCTCCTAGCGGGACCCGAGAGACCCAGTACTTC CASSLAPSGTRETQYF TRBD2 TRBJ2-5 . TRBV5-1
TGCAGTGCTAGCCTCACCCAGGACAGGGGCCCTGAAGCTTTCTTT CSASLTQDRGPEAFF TRBD1 TRBJ1-1 . TRBV20-1
TGTGCCAGCAGTGGACTAGACAGGAGTAATTCACCCCTCCACTTT CASSGLDRSNSPLHF . TRBJ1-6 . TRBV6-5
TGTGCCAGCAGCCTCCGCGGGGTGATAACAGATACGCAGTATTTT CASSLRGVITDTQYF . TRBJ2-3 . TRBV3-1
TGCAGCGTTGAAGTAGAACTAGGCGGATACGAGCAGTACTTC CSVEVELGGYEQYF . TRBJ2-7 once TRBV29-1
TGCAGTGCTAACCCGGGGACGGGTGGGGATACGCAGTATTTT CSANPGTGGDTQYF . TRBJ2-3 . TRBV20-1
TGCAGTGCTAGAGATCCCGCTAGACCCTCTGGGGCCAACGTCCTGACTTTC CSARDPARPSGANVLTF . TRBJ2-6 . TRBV20-1
TGTGCCAGCAGCGCTGAGGGCTCTGGGGCCAACGTCCTGACTTTC CASSAEGSGANVLTF . TRBJ2-6 . TRBV27
TGTGCCAGCAGCTTAGATAGACCCTACGAGCAGTACTTC CASSLDRPYEQYF . TRBJ2-7 . TRBV11-2
TGCGCCAGCAGCTTGTGGAAAAGCGTATGGGCCGGTGCCCGGGAAGAGACCCAGTACTTC CASSLWKSVWAGAREETQYF . TRBJ2-5 . TRBV5-1
TGCAGTGCAGACGGTGGGAAGGGGGAGACCCAGTACTTC CSADGGKGETQYF . TRBJ2-5 . TRBV20-1
TGTGCCAGCAGTCACCCTGTTCGTCCTAGCTCGGCTTACGAGCAGTACTTC CASSHPVRPSSAYEQYF . TRBJ2-7 . TRBV6-5
TGTGCCAGCGGAGTCAGGGATTCAGATGGCTACACCTTC CASGVRDSDGYTF . TRBJ1-2 . TRBV7-9
TGCAGTGCCGTGGGCGGGAGCTCCTACAATGAGCAGTTCTTC CSAVGGSSYNEQFF TRBD2 TRBJ2-1 few TRBV20-1
TGTGCCAGCAGTTTCGACAGGGGAGGCTACGAGCAGTACTTC CASSFDRGGYEQYF TRBD1 TRBJ2-7 . TRBV12-3/TRBV12-4
TGTGCCAGCAGCTCGGGGAGCTATGGCTACACCTTC CASSSGSYGYTF . TRBJ1-2 . TRBV5-4
TGCAGCGTTGCCGGCAGGGCCCGAGACGATGAGCAGTTCTTC CSVAGRARDDEQFF . TRBJ2-1 . TRBV29-1